This record looks at one T cell receptor beta chain sequence and its context. Unmatched junction bases numbered 0, after V lost 0 bases and J lost 2 bases. The CDR3 sequence is 14 residues long. Looked up from germline, CDR1 is SGHTA and CDR2 is FQGNSA. The entry originates in a study of blood T cell repertoires in COVID-19. On the study more broadly: Spain, Italy and the United States supplied samples that represented acute and convalescent COVID-19. Sample material is recorded as cDNA or gDNA derived from T cells, B-cell-depleted T cells, or PBMCs.

In the original workflow: How many nucleated cells were present was estimated from reference gene primer amplification. Repertoires were generated with immunoSEQ multiplex PCR, while TCRdb's copy carries only in-frame clones and drops some. V and J calls and clone size follow that table, whereas D and trimming were derived from the DNA. The data contain 140,000 or so clones, approximately 84% of them seen just once; the ten biggest clones take up 3.4%. Participant ages covered roughly 18 to 89 years across around 22 US areas. This receptor was obtained from a woman in her 50s with acute COVID-19. The source material was PBMCs or T cells enriched from blood (not recorded which). V and J are TRBV7-2 and TRBJ2-5, with 7 positions matching TRBD1. CDR3 nucleotides: TGTGCCAGCAGCTTAGCGGGACAGCAAGAGACCCAGTACTTC. As protein: CASSLAGQQETQYF.